The present entry profiles one T cell receptor (beta chain) with its context. Its antigen is not identified. The CDR3 has 13 amino acids. Germline CDR1 SEHNR, CDR2 FQNEAQ (reference sequence). The sample comes from a study of CXCR3-negative and CXCR3-positive naive CD8 T cells. About the research overall: Total TRB output reached 120 million to 150 million reads, about 1.5 +/- 0.3 million per library.

Study results and caveats: Memory CD8+ cells showed much lower diversity, while both naive subsets were comparably high. Hydrophobicity of TRB CDR3s was greater in CXCR3-positive naive cells than in CXCR3-negative naive cells.

Carrying UMI labels, the TRB cDNA libraries were prepared through 5' RACE. TCRdb reprocessed the 5' RACE reads and keeps a single row for each CDR3 protein, giving no DNA. The table lists roughly 61,000 distinct CDR3 sequences. Sequenced material: naive CXCR3+ CD8+ T cells from blood. Indicated subset: CD45RO-CCR7+CD27+CD95- naive CD8+ T cells expressing CXCR3 (TNR3+). The V gene is TRBV7-9, the J gene TRBJ1-1. This receptor was obtained from a human donor in good health. Some clones in this sample may be carry-over from other donors' samples. CDR3 region: CASSKPLNTEAFF. Full variable domain (remainder filled in from reference TRBV7-9 and TRBJ1-1): DTGVSQNPRHKITKRGQNVTFRCDPISEHNRLYWYRQTLGQGPEFLTYFQNEAQLEKSRLLSDRFSAERPKGSFSTLEIQRTEQGDSAMYLCASSKPLNTEAFFGQGTRLTVV.